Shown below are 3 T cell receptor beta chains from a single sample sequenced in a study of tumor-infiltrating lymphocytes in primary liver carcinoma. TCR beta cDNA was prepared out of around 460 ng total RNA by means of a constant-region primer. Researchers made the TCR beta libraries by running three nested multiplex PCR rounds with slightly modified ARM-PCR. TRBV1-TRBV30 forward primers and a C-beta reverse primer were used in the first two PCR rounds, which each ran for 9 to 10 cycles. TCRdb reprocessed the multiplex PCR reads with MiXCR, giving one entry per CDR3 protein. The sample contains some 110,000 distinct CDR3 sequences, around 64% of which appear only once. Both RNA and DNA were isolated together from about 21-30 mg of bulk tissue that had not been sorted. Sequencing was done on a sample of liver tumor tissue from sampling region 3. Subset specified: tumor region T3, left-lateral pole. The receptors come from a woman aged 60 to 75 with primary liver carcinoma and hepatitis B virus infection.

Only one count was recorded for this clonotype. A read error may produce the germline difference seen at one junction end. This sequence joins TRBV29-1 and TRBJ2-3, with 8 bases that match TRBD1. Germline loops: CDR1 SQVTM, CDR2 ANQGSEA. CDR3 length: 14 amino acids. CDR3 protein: CNVGDRTLTETQYF. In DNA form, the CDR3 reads TGCAACGTTGGGGACAGGACCCTCACGGAAACGCAGTATTTC.

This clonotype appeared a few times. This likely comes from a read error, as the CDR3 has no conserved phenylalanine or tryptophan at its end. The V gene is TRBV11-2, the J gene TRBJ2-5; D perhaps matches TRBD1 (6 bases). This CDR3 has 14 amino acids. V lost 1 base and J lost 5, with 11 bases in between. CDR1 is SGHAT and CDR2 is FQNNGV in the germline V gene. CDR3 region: CASSLGGQGETQYL. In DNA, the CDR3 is TGTGCCAGCAGCTTAGGGGGGCAAGGGGAGACCCAGTACTTA.

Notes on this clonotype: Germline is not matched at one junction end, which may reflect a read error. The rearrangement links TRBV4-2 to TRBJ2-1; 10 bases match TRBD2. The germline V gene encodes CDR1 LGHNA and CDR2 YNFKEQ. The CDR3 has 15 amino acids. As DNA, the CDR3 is TGTACCAGCAGCCCTTCCTGGACTAGCGGCAATGAGCAGTTCTTC. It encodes CTSSPSWTSGNEQFF.